Listed here is a single TCR beta chain. Its cognate antigen is unknown. Stated treatment: approximately nine-day PBMC culture with coronavirus spike peptide pools or control peptides (ViraFEST assay). PBMCs, plated at roughly 2 million per well, were grown in the presence of 9.5 to 10 IU/ml IL-2 and 10 ug/ml peptide pools. Cultured CD4+ T cell DNA was sequenced using the Oncomine TCR Beta short-read assay. TCRdb re-derived calls from the PCR reads in MiXCR, one entry per CDR3 protein. The sample lists 16,000 or so distinct CDR3 sequences; approximately 53% were seen once. The CDR3 is made up of 12 amino acids. The germline V gene has CDR1 DFQATT and CDR2 SNEGSKA (reference sequence). V was clipped by 5 bases and J by 2 bases, with 8 bases between them. The data originate from a study of vaccination and CD4 T cells after COVID-19. The study, taken as a whole, reports: Median SARS-CoV-2-reactive clonotype numbers rose nonsignificantly, roughly 21 to 38.

Input material: CD4+ T cells from blood, cultured in vitro. The chain joins TRBV20-1 to TRBJ2-3; D gene unclear. The sequence came from a human donor who had recovered from COVID-19. Here the CDR3 DNA reads TGCAGTGCTCTAGAATTCACAGATACGCAGTATTTT. It is translated as CSALEFTDTQYF.